This T cell receptor beta chain is from a study of T cells in Graves' hyperthyroidism and ophthalmopathy. The CDR3 has 12 amino acids. Germline assignment: CDR1 LNHNV and CDR2 YYDKDF (reference sequence). The V gene lost 0 bases and the J gene lost 8 bases, with 7 bases spanning the gap. RNA transcripts yielded amplified TCR beta CDR3 regions. The TCR CDR3 was amplified in a first-round RT-PCR using the HTBI primer set. TCRdb fed the multiplex PCR reads into MiXCR, producing one record per CDR3 protein. The data hold approximately 520,000 distinct CDR3 sequences, with around a quarter observed a single time.

This sequence was found in a woman aged 30 to 39 with Graves' ophthalmopathy. This chain links TRBV15 with TRBJ1-1; tentative D call: TRBD1 (5 bases). Sequenced material: blood. CDR3 loop: CATSRDYREAFF. Here the CDR3 DNA reads TGTGCCACCAGCAGAGATTACAGGGAAGCTTTCTTT.